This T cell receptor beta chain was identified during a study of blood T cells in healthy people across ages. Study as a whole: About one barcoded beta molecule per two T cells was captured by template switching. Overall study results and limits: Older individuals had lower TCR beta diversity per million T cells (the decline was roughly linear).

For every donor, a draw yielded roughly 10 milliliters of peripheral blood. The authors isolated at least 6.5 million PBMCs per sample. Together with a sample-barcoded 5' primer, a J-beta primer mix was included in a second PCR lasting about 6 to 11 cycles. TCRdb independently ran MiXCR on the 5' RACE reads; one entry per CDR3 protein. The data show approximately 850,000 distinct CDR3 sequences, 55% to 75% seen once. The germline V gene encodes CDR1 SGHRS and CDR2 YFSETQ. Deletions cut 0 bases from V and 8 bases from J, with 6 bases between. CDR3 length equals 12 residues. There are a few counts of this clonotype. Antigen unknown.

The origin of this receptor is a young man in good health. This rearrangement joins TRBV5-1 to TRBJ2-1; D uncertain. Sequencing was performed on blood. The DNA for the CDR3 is TGCGCCAGCAGCTTGGTGGAGTATGAGCAGTTCTTC. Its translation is CASSLVEYEQFF. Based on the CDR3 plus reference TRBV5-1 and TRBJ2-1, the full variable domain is KAGVTQTPRYLIKTRGQQVTLSCSPISGHRSVSWYQQTPGQGLQFLFEYFSETQRNKGNFPGRFSGRQFSNSRSEMNVSTLELGDSALYLCASSLVEYEQFFGPGTRLTVL.